This T cell receptor beta chain came from a study of cytomegalovirus exposure and HLA in healthy donors (dated by TCRdb to about 2017). For the wider study: According to an earlier analysis of several hundred of the donors, about 179 million T cells yielded roughly 110 million unique TCR beta sequences and 276 Gb of sequence data. A later analysis re-analyzed previously published TCR beta repertoires from hundreds of donors and added high-resolution HLA genotyping to study TCR occurrence patterns. Rather than drawing on any new phenotypic data, the later analysis identified candidate immune exposures from TCR beta sequences and the way those sequences occurred across donors. Across approximately 420 genotyped donors of the cohort, an average of about 250,000 unique TCR beta nucleotide sequences per donor were sequenced, and around 20% of those sequences were non-productive. The study profiled the T cell repertoires of some 610 subjects by immunosequencing and related them to cytomegalovirus serostatus. In a later genetic analysis, genome-wide SNP genotypes for about 55% of the roughly 670 donors were used, and that subset was treated as a discovery cohort. All discovery cohort repertoires had been generated on a single sequencing platform. Of the roughly 400 genotyped donors, 75% to 85% were placed in the genetic ancestry cluster associated with self-reported Caucasian donors. The study aimed to test whether signatures of past pathogen exposure could be identified by cataloging public T cell receptors. A separate validation cohort of over 95 different subjects was used in addition to the 666-subject first cohort. Alongside the repertoire data, information on donor age, sex, ethnicity and CMV serostatus was compiled. The study combined high-throughput TCR immunosequencing, statistical association of individual TCRs with disease status, and machine learning to predict cytomegalovirus infection status. The number of donors typed differed by locus, with roughly 620-640 for A, B, C, DRB1 and DQB1, more than 500 for DQA1, about 610 for DPA1, and around 460 for DPB1. A few DR-DQ haplotypes were handled as single units for association and clustering because linkage in the cohort was strong. Class I and class II HLA loci were covered by the typing at four-digit resolution. An early release covering roughly 640 HLA-typed donors comprised roughly 300 gigabases of sequencing data and approximately 80 million unique TCR sequences. An earlier analysis of more than 450 of the donors used high-throughput TCR beta sequencing to judge whether each TCR beta V gene segment behaved as functional or pseudogenic.

Comments on this clone: Which antigen it targets is not known. The input lacks base qualities; no much larger clone sits a single base away.

The paper as a whole reports these results and caveats: In a later analysis, HLA-associated TCR beta chains showed more clonal expansion and lower generation probabilities than non-associated chains that were equally common. Broadly in line with IMGT annotations, most TCR beta V segments showed up in productive rearrangements about 87% or about 30% of the time in an earlier analysis of around 600 of the donors. Because HLA typing was unavailable for some donors at each locus, only the typed subset was used in association tests. An association between a missense DCLRE1C variant and V-gene and J-gene trimming of TCR beta chains was found in a later genetic analysis and replicated in an independent cohort. In a later analysis, most CMV-associated TCR beta chains were found to appear HLA-restricted, with HLA associations seemingly driven largely by CMV exposure. A later analysis reported that several top co-occurrence clusters appeared linked to parvovirus B19, influenza, CMV and Epstein-Barr virus. A later genetic analysis reported fewer N-insertions in productive TCRs among donors in an Asian-associated ancestry cluster than the 666-donor mean. Most TCR sequences were seen in very few donors, while some public TCRs were found in many individuals. The 87-base-pair reads could not distinguish some IMGT-functional V segments, including TRBV6-2 and TRBV6-3, so those segments were excluded. In both the original and validation cohorts, the classifier was reported to diagnose cytomegalovirus status with high specificity and sensitivity. About 17 rarely observed V segments, including chromosome 9 orphons, were excluded from the earlier analysis of about 600 of the donors because counts were too low. Presence/absence analyses assumed roughly uniform sequencing depth across donors, an assumption that may not hold. According to the authors, the approach could potentially be generalized to other disease states and immunological phenotypes. In a later analysis, TCR association rates were found to vary across HLA loci, with the most associated TCRs seen for DRB1 alleles and the fewest for HLA-C alleles. A cluster of highly shared sequence variants was judged likely to represent a technical artifact of the sequencing pipeline. Strong co-occurrence of HLA alleles, especially DR and DQ, made assigning TCR associations to individual alleles difficult. In this cohort, only TCR beta chains were sequenced, and detectable features were limited by the absence of alpha or paired-chain data. In vitro tests confirmed that a few of the cytomegalovirus-associated TCR beta chains recognize cytomegalovirus antigens. Specific HLA alleles were associated with 16,951 TCR beta sequences at a false discovery rate of 0.05 in a later analysis. A further reported finding was that TCR beta sequences accurately predicted the HLA-A and HLA-B alleles for most subjects in the first cohort. Correlated functional status among segregating V segments might reflect linkage disequilibrium, but an unknown experimental factor could not be ruled out. A total of roughly 160 TCR beta chains were listed by the study as associated with cytomegalovirus. CMV serostatus was the only immune exposure information available for the cohort.

V is cut by 3 bases and J by 6 bases, and the space between the germline ends is 14 bases. Per the germline V gene (reference sequence), LNHDA is the CDR1 and SQIVND is the CDR2. The cysteine opens and the phenylalanine closes a CDR3 of 14 amino acids. CDR3 DNA only is kept here, 42 bases in frame from base 1. The cohort comprised under 700 healthy bone marrow donors. At the time of sampling, every cohort member was nominally healthy, though immune exposures that went unrecorded were likely present. The donor tested CMV seronegative, placing the donor among the 350 or so seronegative members of the cohort. A peripheral blood sample was collected from each donor, and TCR beta sequencing was performed on peripheral blood mononuclear cells. Genomic DNA extraction from the blood cell samples was performed with the Qiagen DNeasy Blood Extraction Kit. Libraries were prepared through the immunoSEQ multiplex PCR assay. For the multiplex PCR, a mixture combining 60 forward primers for TCR Vbeta segments and 13 reverse primers for TCR Jbeta segments was used. A multiplex PCR assay on genomic DNA amplified the CDR3 region of rearranged TCR beta genes. On the Illumina HiSeq System, the amplified TCR beta libraries were sequenced as 87-base-pair reads. For the original study's pipeline: A later analysis tallied tens of millions of unique TCR beta chains across the approximately 670 repertoires, and some 10 million of those chains were shared by two or more donors. To remove PCR and sequencing errors, raw reads were error-corrected and collapsed into unique sequences using a nearest-neighbor algorithm that merged closely related sequences. To assign V, D and J gene segments, CDR3 sequences were aligned to IMGT reference sequences. Each retained sequence needed at least a six-nucleotide match to both a V gene segment and a J gene segment. A rearrangement was called productive if the CDR3 had no stop codons and remained in frame with V and J, and every other rearrangement was called non-productive. Following IMGT convention, CDR3 was defined as the stretch from the second conserved V-encoded cysteine up to the conserved J-encoded phenylalanine. The earlier analysis of some 580 of the donors excluded any sequence lacking an unambiguous match to a single V gene segment. In an earlier analysis of approximately 500 of the donors, a V segment was called functional when productive rearrangements were above 56.7%, and segregating when the standard deviation between donors exceeded 5%. A statistical classification framework was built for diagnosing cytomegalovirus status from the catalog of TCR beta chain sequences. In a later analysis, V and J genes were assigned by comparing TCR nucleotide sequences against IMGT/GENE-DB human TR gene sequences. The TCRdist pipeline was used in a later analysis to assign CDR3 sequences and most-parsimonious VDJ recombination scenarios. In a later analysis, each TCR beta chain was defined by its CDR3 amino acid sequence together with its V-gene family, and reads without a unique V-gene family were excluded. In a later analysis, 450 to 600 highly shared, low-generation-probability nucleotide sequences were removed to address suspected cross-contamination and a sequencing artifact. A later analysis calculated a clonal expansion index for each public chain from normalized within-repertoire ranks of inferred template counts. Generation probabilities in a later analysis came from a VDJ recombination model fitted to out-of-frame rearrangements, and those results were checked against IGoR. In a later analysis, TCR-TCR, TCR-HLA and TCR-CMV co-occurrence was scored with hypergeometric tests, and a repertoire-size bias correction was applied to TCR pairs. A later analysis estimated false discovery rates by permuting HLA or CMV assignments 20 times. In a later analysis, co-occurring TCRs were grouped using DBSCAN, with TCRdist sequence similarity added in when clustering inside HLA-allele-positive subsets. Repertoires with fewer than 30,000 or more than 120,000 public chains, plus five repertoires with anomalous nucleotide sharing, were excluded from co-occurrence clustering. TCRdb limited this immuneACCESS table to in-frame rearrangements with V and J called. A share of clones is missing; checked studies link under half to unresolved V genes, and the rest is unexplained. Clonal size and the V and J genes are those of that table, whereas D and trimming came from the DNA. This sample holds roughly 200,000 clones; approximately 82% were observed only once. Of the sample, 0.58% falls within the top ten clones.

This sequence was found in a woman aged 40 to 55 in good health and CMV-seronegative. The rearrangement combines TRBV19 with TRBJ1-1, with no confidently assigned D gene. Sample: PBMCs. The DNA reads as follows: TGTGCCAGTAGTATTATAGGCAGTCGGGCTGAAGCTTTCTTT. It codes for CASSIIGSRAEAFF.